This TCR beta chain comes out of a study of T cell responses to AZD1222 COVID-19 vaccine. The study's findings and limits: Just a handful of AZD1222 recipients were seropositive at baseline. Repertoires were obtained only post-peak T cell response.

The V end lost 6 bases, the J end lost 1 base, and 9 bases lay between the germline ends. The CDR3 covers 13 residues. CDR1 and CDR2 from the germline V gene are MNHEY and SVGAGI. About this clone itself: Antigen: not known.

Sequencing was performed with immunoSEQ multiplex PCR; in TCRdb, only in-frame clones are kept and a portion is missing. The sample gives some 130,000 clones, 75% to 90% of which show up once; over 4% is in the top ten. V gene TRBV6-5 combines with J gene TRBJ1-1, with D perhaps TRBD1 (5 bases). The sample consisted of peripheral blood, taken on day 0 of AZD1222 vaccination. The TCR comes from an adult in good health. In DNA, the CDR3 is TGTGCCAGCAGGGACAAAGGGAACACTGAAGCTTTCTTT. Translated: CASRDKGNTEAFF.